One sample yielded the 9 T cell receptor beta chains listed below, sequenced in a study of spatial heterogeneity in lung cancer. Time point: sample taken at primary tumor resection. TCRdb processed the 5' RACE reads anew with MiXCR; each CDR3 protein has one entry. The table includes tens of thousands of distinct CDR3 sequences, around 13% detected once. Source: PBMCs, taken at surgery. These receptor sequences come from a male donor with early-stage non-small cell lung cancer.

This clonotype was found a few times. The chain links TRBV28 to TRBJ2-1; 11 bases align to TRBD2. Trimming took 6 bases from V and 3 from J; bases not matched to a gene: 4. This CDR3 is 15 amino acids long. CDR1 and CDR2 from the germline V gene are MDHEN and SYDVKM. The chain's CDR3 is CASSSTSGSYNEQFF. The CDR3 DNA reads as TGTGCCAGCAGCTCTACTAGCGGGAGCTACAATGAGCAGTTCTTC. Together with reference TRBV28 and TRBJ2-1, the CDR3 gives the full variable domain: DVKVTQSSRYLVKRTGEKVFLECVQDMDHENMFWYRQDPGLGLRLIYFSYDVKMKEKGDIPEGYSVSREKKERFSLILESASTNQTSMYLCASSSTSGSYNEQFFGPGTRLTVL.

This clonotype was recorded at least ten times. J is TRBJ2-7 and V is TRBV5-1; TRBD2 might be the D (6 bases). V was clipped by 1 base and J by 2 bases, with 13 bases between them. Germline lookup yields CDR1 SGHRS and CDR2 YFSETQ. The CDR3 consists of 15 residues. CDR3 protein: CASSLSGGIAYEQYF. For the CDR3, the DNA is TGCGCCAGCAGCTTGTCTGGGGGGATCGCCTACGAGCAGTACTTC.

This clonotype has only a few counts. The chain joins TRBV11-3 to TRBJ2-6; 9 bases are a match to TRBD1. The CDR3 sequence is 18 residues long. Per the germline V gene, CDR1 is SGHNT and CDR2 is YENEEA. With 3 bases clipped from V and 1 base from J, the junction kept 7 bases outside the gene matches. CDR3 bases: TGTGCCAGCAGCTTTGAGGGACAGGGATTGTCTGGGGCCAACGTCCTGACTTTC. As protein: CASSFEGQGLSGANVLTF.

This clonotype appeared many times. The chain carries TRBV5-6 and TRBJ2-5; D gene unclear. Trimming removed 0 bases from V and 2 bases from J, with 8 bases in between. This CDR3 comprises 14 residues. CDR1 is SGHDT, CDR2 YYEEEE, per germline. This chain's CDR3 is CASSLAPLQETQYF. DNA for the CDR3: TGTGCCAGCAGCTTGGCCCCTCTTCAAGAGACCCAGTACTTC.

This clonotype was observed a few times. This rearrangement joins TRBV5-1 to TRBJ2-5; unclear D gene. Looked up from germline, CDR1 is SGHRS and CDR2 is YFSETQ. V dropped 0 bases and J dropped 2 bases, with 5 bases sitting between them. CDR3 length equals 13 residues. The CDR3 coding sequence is TGCGCCAGCAGCTTGGATGGACAAGAGACCCAGTACTTC. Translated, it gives CASSLDGQETQYF.

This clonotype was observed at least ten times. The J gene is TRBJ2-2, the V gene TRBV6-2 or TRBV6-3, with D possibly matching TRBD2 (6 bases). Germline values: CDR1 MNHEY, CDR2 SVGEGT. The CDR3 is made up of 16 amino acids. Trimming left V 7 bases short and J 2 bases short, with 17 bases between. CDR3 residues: CASMGGAHRNTGELFF. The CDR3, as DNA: TGTGCCAGCATGGGGGGAGCCCACCGCAACACCGGGGAGCTGTTTTTT.

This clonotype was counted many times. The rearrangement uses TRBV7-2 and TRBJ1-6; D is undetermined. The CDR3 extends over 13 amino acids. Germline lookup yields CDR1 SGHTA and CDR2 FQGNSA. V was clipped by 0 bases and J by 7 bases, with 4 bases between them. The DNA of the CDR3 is TGTGCCAGCAGCTTAGCGTTAAATTCACCCCTCCACTTT. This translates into CASSLALNSPLHF.

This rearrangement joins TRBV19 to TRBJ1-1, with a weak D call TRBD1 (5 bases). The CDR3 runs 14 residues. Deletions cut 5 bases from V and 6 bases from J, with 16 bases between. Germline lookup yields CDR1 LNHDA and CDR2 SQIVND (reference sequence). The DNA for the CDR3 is TGTGCCAGTAGTGCCCTTCTCGGACACCCTGAAGCTTTCTTT. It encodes CASSALLGHPEAFF.

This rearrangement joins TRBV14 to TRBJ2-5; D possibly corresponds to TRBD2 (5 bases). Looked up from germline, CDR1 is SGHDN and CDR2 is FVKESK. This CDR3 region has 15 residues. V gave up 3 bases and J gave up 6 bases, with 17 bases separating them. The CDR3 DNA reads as TGTGCCAGCAGCCATGAACTTGGGGAGTCCAAGACCCAGTACTTC. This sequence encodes CASSHELGESKTQYF.